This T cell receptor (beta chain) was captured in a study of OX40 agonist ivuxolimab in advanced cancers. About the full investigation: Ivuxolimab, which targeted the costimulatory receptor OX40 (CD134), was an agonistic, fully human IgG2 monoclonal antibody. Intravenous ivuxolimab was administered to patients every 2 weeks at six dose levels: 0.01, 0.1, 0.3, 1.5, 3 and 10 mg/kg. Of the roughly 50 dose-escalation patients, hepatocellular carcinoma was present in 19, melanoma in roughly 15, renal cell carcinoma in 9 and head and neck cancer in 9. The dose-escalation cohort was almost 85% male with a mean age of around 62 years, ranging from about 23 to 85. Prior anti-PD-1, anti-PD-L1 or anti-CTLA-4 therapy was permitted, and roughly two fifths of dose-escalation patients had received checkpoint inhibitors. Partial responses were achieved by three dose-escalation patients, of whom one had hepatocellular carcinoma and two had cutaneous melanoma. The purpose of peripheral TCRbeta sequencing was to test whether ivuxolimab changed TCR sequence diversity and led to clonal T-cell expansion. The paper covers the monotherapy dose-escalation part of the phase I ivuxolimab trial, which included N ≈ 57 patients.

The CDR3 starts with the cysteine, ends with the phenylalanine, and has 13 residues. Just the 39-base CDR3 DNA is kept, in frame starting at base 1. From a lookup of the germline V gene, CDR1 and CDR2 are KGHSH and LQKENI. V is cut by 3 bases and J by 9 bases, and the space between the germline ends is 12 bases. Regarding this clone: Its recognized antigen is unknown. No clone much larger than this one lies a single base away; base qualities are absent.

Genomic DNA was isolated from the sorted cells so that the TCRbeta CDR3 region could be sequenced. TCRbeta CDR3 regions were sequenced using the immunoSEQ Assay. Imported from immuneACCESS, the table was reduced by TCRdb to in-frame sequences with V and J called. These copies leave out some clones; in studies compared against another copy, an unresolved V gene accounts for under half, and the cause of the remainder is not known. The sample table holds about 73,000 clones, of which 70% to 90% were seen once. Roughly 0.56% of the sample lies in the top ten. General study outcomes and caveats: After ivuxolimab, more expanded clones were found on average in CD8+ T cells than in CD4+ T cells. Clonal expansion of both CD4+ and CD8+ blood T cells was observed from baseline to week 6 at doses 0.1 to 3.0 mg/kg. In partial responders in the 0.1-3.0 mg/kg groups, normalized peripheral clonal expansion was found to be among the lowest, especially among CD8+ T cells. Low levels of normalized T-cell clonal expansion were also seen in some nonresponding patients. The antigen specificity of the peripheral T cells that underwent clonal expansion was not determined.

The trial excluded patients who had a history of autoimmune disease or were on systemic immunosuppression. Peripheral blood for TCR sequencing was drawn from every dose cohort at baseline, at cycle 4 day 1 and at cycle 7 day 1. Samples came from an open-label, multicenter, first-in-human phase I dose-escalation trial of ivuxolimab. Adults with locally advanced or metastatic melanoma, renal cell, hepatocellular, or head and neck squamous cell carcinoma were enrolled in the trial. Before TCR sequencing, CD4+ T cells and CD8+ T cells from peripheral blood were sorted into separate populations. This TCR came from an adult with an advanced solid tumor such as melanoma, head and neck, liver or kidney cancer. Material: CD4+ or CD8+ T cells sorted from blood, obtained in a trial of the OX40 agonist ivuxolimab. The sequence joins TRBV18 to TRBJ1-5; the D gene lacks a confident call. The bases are TGTGCCAGCTCACCCGGGGAGGCGCGGCCCCAGCATTTT. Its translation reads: CASSPGEARPQHF. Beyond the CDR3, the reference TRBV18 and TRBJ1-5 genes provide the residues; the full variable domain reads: NAGVMQNPRHLVRRRGQEARLRCSPMKGHSHVYWYRQLPEEGLKFMVYLQKENIIDESGMPKERFSAEFPKEGPSILRIQQVVRGDSAAYFCASSPGEARPQHFGDGTRLSIL.